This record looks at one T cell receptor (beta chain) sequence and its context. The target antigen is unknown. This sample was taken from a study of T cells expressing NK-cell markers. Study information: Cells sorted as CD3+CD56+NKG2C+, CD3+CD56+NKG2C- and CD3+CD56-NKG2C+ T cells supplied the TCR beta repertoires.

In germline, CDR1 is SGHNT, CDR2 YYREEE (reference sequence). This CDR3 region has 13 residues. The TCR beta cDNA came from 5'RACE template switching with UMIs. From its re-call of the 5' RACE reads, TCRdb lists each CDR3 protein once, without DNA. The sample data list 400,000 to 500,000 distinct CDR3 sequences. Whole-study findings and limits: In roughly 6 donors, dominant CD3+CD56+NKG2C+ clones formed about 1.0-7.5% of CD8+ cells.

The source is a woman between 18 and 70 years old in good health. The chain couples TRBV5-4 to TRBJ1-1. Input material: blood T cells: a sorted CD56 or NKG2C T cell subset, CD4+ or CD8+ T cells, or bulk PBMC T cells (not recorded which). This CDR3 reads CASSLMMNTEAFF.